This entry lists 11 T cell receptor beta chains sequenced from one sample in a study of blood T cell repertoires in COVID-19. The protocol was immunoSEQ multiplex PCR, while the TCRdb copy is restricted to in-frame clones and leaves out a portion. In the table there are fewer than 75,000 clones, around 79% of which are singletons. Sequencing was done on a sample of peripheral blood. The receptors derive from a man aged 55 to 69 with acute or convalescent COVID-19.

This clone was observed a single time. The CDR3 DNA sequence: TGTGCCAGCAGGCCCCGGACAGGGGACACTGAAGCTTTCTTT. Protein sequence: CASRPRTGDTEAFF. The V and J genes are TRBV6-5 and TRBJ1-1, with 9 bases fitting TRBD1. V shed 6 bases and J 3 bases; nucleotides not matched to a gene: 5. CDR1 is MNHEY and CDR2 is SVGAGI in the germline V gene. The CDR3 loop spans 14 amino acids.

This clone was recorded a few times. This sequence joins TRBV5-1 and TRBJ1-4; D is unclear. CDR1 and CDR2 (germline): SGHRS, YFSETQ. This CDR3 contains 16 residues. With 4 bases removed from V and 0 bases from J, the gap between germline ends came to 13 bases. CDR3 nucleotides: TGCGCCAGCAGCCCTGGGCAGATTACAACTAATGAAAAACTGTTTTTT. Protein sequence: CASSPGQITTNEKLFF.

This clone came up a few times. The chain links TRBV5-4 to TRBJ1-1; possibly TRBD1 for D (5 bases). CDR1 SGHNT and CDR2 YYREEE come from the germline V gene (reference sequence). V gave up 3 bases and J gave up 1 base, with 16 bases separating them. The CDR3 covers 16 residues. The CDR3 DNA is TGTGCCAGCAGCTATTCCATGGGACTGGCGAACACTGAAGCTTTCTTT. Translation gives CASSYSMGLANTEAFF. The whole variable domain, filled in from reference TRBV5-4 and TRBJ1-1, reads ETGVTQSPTHLIKTRGQQVTLRCSSQSGHNTVSWYQQALGQGPQFIFQYYREEENGRGNFPPRFSGLQFPNYSSELNVNALELDDSALYLCASSYSMGLANTEAFFGQGTRLTVV.

The CDR3 region is CASSIKSSRTGDYEQYF. CDR3 in DNA: TGTGCCAGTAGTATAAAATCCTCCCGGACAGGGGACTACGAGCAGTACTTC. The chain carries TRBV19 and TRBJ2-7, with TRBD1 matching 9 bases. The ends lost 2 bases at V and 3 bases at J; junction bases unmatched: 11. CDR3 length equals 17 residues. CDR1 is LNHDA and CDR2 is SQIVND in the germline V gene (reference sequence).

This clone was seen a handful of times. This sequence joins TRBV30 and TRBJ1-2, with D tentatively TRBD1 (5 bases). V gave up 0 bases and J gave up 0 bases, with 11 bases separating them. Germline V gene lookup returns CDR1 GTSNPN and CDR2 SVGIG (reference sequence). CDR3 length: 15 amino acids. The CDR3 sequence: CAWSVEGRANYGYTF. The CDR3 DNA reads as TGTGCCTGGAGTGTGGAGGGACGGGCTAACTATGGCTACACCTTC.

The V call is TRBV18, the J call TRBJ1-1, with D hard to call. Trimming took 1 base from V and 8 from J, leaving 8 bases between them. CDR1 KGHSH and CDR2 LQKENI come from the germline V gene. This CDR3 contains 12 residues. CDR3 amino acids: CASSPLREEAFF. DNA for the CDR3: TGTGCCAGCTCACCACTCCGGGAGGAAGCTTTCTTT.

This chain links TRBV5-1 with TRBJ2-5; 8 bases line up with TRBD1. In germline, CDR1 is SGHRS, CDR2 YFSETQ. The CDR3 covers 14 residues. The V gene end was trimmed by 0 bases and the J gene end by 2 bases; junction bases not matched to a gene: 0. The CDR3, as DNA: TGCGCCAGCAGCTTGGGGACAGGGCAAGAGACCCAGTACTTC. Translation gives CASSLGTGQETQYF.

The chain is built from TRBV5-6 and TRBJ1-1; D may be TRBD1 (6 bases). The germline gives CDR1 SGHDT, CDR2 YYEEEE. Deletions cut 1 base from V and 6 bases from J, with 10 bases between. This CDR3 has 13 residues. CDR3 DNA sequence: TGTGCCAGCAGCTTGCGGCAGGGGCCTGAAGCTTTCTTT. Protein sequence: CASSLRQGPEAFF.

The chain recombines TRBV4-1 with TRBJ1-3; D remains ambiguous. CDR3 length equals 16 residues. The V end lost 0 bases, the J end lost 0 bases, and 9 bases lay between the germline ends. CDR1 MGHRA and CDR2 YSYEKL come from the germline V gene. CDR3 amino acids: CASSQEGRISGNTIYF. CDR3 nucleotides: TGCGCCAGCAGCCAAGAAGGCAGGATCTCTGGAAACACCATATATTTT.

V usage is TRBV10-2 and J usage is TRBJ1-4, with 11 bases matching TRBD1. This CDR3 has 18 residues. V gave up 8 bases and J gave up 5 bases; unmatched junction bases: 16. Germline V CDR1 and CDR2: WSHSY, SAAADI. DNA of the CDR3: TGCGCCAGCGGTTCCTCCGGGACAGGGGGTCCTAAAAATGAAAAACTGTTTTTT. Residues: CASGSSGTGGPKNEKLFF.

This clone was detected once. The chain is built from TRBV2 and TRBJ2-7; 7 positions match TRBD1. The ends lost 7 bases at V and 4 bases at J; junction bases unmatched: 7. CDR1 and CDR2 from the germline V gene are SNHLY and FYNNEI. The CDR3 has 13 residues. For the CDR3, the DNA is TGTGCCAGCAAACGGGACAGTAATTACGAGCAGTACTTC. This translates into CASKRDSNYEQYF.